This T cell receptor (beta chain) was sequenced in a study of beta chain features in type 1 diabetes. In its sample, this clone was seen a few times. What it binds is not known. Expressed TCRB transcripts were sequenced, since all the RNA that had been isolated was reverse transcribed. Sequencing used immunoSEQ multiplex PCR; TCRdb keeps in-frame clones, though not all of them. The sample carries under 850,000 clones, 13% recorded once. The germline V and J ends were trimmed by 6 bases and 9 bases, with 11 bases remaining between them. CDR1 and CDR2 (germline): DFQATT, SNEGSKA (reference sequence). This CDR3 spans 10 amino acids. Study-wide results and limits: Shortening that was moderate but significant affected the TCRB CDR3s of Type 1 diabetes patients in all four CD4+ subsets.

The material sequenced was naive CD4+ T cells from blood. V and J are TRBV20-1 and TRBJ1-1, with D possibly being TRBD1 (6 bases). The receptor was isolated from a man between 18 and 29 years old with type 1 diabetes. DNA for the CDR3: TGCAGTGCCATCACAGGGCAAGCTTTCTTT. The encoded protein is CSAITGQAFF.